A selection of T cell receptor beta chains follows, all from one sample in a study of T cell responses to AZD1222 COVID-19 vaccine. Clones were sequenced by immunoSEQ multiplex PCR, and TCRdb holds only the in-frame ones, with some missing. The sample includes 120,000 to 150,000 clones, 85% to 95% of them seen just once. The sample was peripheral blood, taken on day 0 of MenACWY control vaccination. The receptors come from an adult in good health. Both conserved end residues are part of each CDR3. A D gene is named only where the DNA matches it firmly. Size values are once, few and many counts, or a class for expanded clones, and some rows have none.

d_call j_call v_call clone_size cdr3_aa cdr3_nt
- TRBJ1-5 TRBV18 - CASSPQSANQPQHF TGTGCCAGCTCACCTCAGTCGGCAAATCAGCCCCAGCATTTT
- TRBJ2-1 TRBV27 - CASSFTLAPSYNEQFF TGTGCCAGCAGTTTTACTCTAGCGCCCAGTTACAATGAGCAGTTCTTC
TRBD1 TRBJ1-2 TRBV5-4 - CASSTQGAMDYGYTF TGTGCCAGCAGCACACAGGGGGCAATGGACTATGGCTACACCTTC
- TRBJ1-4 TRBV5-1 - CASSLDYGRGNEKLFF TGCGCCAGCAGCTTGGATTACGGCAGGGGTAATGAAAAACTGTTTTTT
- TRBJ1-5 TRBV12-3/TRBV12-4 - CASSFYQPQHF TGTGCCAGCAGTTTCTATCAGCCCCAGCATTTT
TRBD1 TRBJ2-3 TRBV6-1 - CASSEAAAQGVPTDTQYF TGTGCCAGCAGTGAAGCAGCGGCACAGGGGGTTCCCACAGATACGCAGTATTTT
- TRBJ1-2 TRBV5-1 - CASGKDPNYGYTF TGCGCCAGCGGAAAAGACCCTAACTATGGCTACACCTTC
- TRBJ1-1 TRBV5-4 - CASSLPQPGGSTEAFF TGTGCCAGCAGTTTGCCCCAGCCGGGGGGGAGTACTGAAGCTTTCTTT
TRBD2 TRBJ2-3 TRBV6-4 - CASSDSIASGGPDTQYF TGTGCCAGCAGTGACTCGATAGCTAGCGGGGGGCCGGATACGCAGTATTTT
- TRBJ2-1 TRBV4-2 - CASSQVGTLYNEQFF TGTGCCAGCAGCCAAGTGGGGACTCTTTACAATGAGCAGTTCTTC
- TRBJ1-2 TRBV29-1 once CSVQKPLREHGYTF TGCAGCGTTCAGAAGCCCCTCAGGGAACATGGCTACACCTTC
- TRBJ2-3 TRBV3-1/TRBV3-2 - CASSPKSPPDTQYF TGTGCCAGCAGCCCTAAATCCCCGCCAGATACGCAGTATTTT
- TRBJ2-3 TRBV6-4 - CASSRAIGSTDTQYF TGTGCCAGCAGTCGGGCCATAGGATCGACAGATACGCAGTATTTT
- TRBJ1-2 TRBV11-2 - CASSPGGGSTF TGTGCCAGCAGCCCTGGGGGGGGGTCCACCTTC
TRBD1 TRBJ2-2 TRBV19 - CASSIPGQGLTGELFF TGTGCCAGTAGTATACCGGGACAGGGACTCACCGGGGAGCTGTTTTTT
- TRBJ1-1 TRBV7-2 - CASSLGQAGDRYEAFF TGTGCCAGCAGCTTAGGACAGGCGGGGGATCGTTATGAAGCTTTCTTT
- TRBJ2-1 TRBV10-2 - CASTRESSYNEQFF TGCGCCAGCACCCGGGAGAGCTCCTACAATGAGCAGTTCTTC
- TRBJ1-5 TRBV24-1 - CATSDFQEGRQHF TGTGCCACCAGTGATTTCCAAGAAGGTCGCCAGCATTTT
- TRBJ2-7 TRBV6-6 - CASSYSLALRYEQYF TGTGCCAGCAGTTACTCCCTAGCGCTAAGATACGAGCAGTACTTC
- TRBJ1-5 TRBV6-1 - CASSEGTRSGYSNQPQHF TGTGCCAGCAGTGAAGGCACAAGGTCGGGGTATAGCAATCAGCCCCAGCATTTT
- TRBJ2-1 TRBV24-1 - CATSDEQGPYNEQFF TGTGCCACCAGTGACGAACAAGGACCCTACAATGAGCAGTTCTTC
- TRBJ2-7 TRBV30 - CAWGPNWSEQYF TGTGCCTGGGGCCCAAATTGGAGCGAGCAGTACTTC
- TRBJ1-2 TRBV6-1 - CASSEWGAPNYGYTF TGTGCCAGCAGTGAATGGGGGGCTCCTAACTATGGCTACACCTTC
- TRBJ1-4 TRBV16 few CASSPPGETRHNEKLFF TGTGCCAGCAGCCCCCCAGGCGAGACACGACATAATGAAAAACTGTTTTTT
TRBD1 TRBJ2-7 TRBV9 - CASSVTPWDRDGEQYF TGTGCCAGCAGCGTCACCCCGTGGGACAGGGACGGCGAGCAGTACTTC